One TCR beta chain is described in this entry. Antigen unknown. The sample originates from a study of radiotherapy plus CTLA-4 blockade in lung cancer. TCRdb keeps only in-frame clones here, not all; method: immunoSEQ multiplex PCR. The sample has about 38,000 clones, about 86% seen once; the top ten hold around a fifth. The CDR3 has 15 amino acids. V lost 4 bases, J lost 3 bases, and 5 bases stayed unmatched. Per the germline V gene, CDR1 is SGHAT and CDR2 is FQNNGV. Points from the study as a whole: Strongest reported response predictors: early blood clone changes and post-radiation interferon-beta.

Sequences were derived from peripheral blood, sampled from a patient treated with radiotherapy plus ipilimumab. This receptor was obtained from a human donor with non-small cell lung cancer whose response to radiotherapy plus ipilimumab could not be evaluated. The chain recombines TRBV11-2 with TRBJ2-7; 11 bases are shared with TRBD1. CDR3 sequence reads: CASSSRGTGGYEQYF. The DNA for the CDR3 is TGTGCCAGCAGCTCCCGGGGGACAGGGGGCTACGAGCAGTACTTC. Filled out from reference TRBV11-2 and TRBJ2-7, the complete variable domain reads EAGVAQSPRYKIIEKRQSVAFWCNPISGHATLYWYQQILGQGPKLLIQFQNNGVVDDSQLPKDRFSAERLKGVDSTLKIQPAKLEDSAVYLCASSSRGTGGYEQYFGPGTRLTVT.